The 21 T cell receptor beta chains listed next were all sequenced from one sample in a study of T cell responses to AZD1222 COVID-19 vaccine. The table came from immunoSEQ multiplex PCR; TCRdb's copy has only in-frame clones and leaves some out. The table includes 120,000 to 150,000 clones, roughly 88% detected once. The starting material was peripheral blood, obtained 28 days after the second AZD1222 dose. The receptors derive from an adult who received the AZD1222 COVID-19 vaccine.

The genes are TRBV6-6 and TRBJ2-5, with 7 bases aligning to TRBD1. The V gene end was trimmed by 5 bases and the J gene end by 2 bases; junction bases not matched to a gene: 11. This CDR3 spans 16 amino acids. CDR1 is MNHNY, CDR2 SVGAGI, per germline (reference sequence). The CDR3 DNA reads TGTGCCAGCAGTCTCCCGCCGGGACAGCCACAAGAGACCCAGTACTTC. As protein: CASSLPPGQPQETQYF.

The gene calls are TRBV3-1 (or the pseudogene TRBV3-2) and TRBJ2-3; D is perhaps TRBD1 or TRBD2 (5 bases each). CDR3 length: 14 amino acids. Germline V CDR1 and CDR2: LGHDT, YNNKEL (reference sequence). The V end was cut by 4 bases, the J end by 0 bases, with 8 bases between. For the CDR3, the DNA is TGTGCCAGCAGCCTCAGGGACAGCACAGATACGCAGTATTTT. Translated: CASSLRDSTDTQYF.

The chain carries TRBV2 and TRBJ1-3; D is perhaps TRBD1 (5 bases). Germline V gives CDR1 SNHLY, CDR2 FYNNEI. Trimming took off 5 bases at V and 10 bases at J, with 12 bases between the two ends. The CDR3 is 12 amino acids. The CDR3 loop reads CASSSGPGTIYF. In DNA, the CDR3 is TGTGCCAGCAGTTCAGGGCCAGGAACCATATATTTT.

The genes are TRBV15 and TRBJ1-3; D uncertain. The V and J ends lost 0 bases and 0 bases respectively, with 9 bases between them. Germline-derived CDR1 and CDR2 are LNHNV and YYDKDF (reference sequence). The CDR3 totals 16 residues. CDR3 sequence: CATSRDLVSSGNTIYF. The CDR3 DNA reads TGTGCCACCAGCAGAGATTTGGTGTCCTCTGGAAACACCATATATTTT.

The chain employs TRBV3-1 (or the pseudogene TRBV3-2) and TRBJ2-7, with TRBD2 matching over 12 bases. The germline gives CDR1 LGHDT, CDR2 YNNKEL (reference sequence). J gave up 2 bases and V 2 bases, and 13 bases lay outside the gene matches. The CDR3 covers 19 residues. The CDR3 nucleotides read TGTGCCAGCAGCCAACGTTATGGACTAGCGGGAACAAATACCTACGAGCAGTACTTC. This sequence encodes CASSQRYGLAGTNTYEQYF.

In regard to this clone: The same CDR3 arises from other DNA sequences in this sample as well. CDR3 residues: CASSLGENTEAFF. CDR3 coding DNA: TGTGCCAGCAGCCTTGGGGAGAACACTGAAGCTTTCTTT. The rearrangement joins TRBV7-9 to TRBJ1-1; the D is unclear. CDR1 is SEHNR and CDR2 is FQNEAQ in the germline V gene (reference sequence). Trimming pared 5 bases from V and 1 base from J, leaving 8 bases between. The CDR3 has 13 residues.

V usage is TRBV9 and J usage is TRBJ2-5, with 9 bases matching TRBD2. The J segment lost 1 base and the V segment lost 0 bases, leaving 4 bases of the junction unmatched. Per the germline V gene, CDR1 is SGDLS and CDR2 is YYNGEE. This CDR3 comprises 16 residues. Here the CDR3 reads CASSVAASGTQETQYF. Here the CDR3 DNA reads TGTGCCAGCAGCGTAGCGGCTAGCGGGACCCAAGAGACCCAGTACTTC.

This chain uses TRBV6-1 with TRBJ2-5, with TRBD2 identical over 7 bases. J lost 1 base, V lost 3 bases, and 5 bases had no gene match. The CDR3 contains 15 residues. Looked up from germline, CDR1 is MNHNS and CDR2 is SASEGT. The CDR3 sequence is CASSDLAGAQETQYF. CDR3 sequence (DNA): TGTGCCAGCAGTGATCTCGCGGGAGCCCAAGAGACCCAGTACTTC.

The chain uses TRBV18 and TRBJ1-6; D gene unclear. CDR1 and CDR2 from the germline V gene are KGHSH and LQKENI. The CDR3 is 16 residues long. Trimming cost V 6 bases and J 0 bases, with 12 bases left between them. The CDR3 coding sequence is TGTGCCAGCTCGCCCAATCTGAGCTCCTATAATTCACCCCTCCACTTT. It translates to CASSPNLSSYNSPLHF.

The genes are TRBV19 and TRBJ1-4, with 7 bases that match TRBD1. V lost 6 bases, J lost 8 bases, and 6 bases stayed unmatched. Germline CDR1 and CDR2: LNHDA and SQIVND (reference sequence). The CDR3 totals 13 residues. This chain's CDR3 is CASSRDSLEKLFF. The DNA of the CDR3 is TGTGCCAGTAGCCGGGACAGCTTAGAAAAACTGTTTTTT.

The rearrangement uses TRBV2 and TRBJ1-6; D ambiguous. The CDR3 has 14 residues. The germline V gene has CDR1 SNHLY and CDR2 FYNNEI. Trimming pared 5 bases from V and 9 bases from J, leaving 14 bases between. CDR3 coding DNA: TGTGCCAGCAGTCCATACAGCGTAGGTTCACCCCTCCACTTT. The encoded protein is CASSPYSVGSPLHF.

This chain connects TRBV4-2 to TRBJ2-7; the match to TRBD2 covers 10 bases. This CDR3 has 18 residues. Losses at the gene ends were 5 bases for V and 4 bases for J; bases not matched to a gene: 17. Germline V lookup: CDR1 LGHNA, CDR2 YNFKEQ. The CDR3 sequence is CASSNTGASGLARYEQYF. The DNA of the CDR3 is TGTGCCAGCAGCAATACCGGAGCTTCGGGACTAGCGAGATACGAGCAGTACTTC.

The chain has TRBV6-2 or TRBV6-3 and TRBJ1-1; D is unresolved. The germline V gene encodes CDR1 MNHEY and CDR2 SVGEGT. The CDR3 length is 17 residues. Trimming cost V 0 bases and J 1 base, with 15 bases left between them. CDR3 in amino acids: CASSYSLVGQQNTEAFF. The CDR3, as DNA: TGTGCCAGCAGTTACTCGTTGGTCGGGCAGCAGAACACTGAAGCTTTCTTT.

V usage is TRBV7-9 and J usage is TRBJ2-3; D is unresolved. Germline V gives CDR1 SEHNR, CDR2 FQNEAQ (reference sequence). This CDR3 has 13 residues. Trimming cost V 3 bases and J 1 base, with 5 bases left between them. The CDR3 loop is CASSFSRTDTQYF. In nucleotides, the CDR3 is TGTGCCAGCAGCTTTTCGCGCACAGATACGCAGTATTTT.

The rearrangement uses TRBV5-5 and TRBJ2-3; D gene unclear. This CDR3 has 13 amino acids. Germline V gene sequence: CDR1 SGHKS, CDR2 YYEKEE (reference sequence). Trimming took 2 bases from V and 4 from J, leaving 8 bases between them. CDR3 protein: CASSLNGADTQYF. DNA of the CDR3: TGTGCCAGCAGCTTAAATGGAGCAGATACGCAGTATTTT.

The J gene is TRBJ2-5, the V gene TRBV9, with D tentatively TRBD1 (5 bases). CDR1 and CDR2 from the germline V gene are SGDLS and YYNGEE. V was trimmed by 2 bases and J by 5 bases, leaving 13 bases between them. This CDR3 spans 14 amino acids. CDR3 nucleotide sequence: TGTGCCAGCAGCGTGGGTGGGGCGCAGGAGACCCAGTACTTC. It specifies CASSVGGAQETQYF.

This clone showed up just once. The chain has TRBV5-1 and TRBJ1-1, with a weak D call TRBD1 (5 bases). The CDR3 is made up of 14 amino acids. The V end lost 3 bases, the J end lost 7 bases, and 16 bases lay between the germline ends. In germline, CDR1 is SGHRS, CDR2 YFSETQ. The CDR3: CASSSELEGYEAFF. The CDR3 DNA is TGCGCCAGCAGCTCTGAGCTCGAGGGGTATGAAGCTTTCTTT.

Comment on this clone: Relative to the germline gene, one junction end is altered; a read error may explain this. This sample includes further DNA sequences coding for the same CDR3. CDR3 coding DNA: TGTGCCAGCAGTTACGGGGGTAGTGGAAATACCATATATTTT. It translates to CASSYGGSGNTIYF. V and J are TRBV6-5 and TRBJ1-3, with D possibly being TRBD1 (5 bases). Germline lookup yields CDR1 MNHEY and CDR2 SVGAGI. The CDR3 spans 14 residues.

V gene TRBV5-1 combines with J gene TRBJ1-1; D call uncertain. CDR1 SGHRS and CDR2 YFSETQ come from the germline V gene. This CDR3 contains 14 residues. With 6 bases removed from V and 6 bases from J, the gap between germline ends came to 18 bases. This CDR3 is CASTIPGGTSEAFF. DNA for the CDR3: TGCGCCAGCACGATCCCGGGCGGTACCTCTGAAGCTTTCTTT.

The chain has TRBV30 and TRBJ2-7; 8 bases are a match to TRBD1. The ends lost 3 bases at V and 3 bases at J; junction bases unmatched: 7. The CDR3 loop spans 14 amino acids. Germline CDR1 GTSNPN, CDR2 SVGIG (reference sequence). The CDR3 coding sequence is TGTGCCTGGAGGCGGACAGGGCAACACTACGAGCAGTACTTC. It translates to CAWRRTGQHYEQYF.

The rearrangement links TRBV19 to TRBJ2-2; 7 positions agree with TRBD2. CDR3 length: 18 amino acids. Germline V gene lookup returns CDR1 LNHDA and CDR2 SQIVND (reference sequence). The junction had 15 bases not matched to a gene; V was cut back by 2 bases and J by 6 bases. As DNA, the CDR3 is TGTGCCAGTAGTATATTGGGGGAGGGAGTAGGAGAGCCCGGGGAGCTGTTTTTT. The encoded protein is CASSILGEGVGEPGELFF.